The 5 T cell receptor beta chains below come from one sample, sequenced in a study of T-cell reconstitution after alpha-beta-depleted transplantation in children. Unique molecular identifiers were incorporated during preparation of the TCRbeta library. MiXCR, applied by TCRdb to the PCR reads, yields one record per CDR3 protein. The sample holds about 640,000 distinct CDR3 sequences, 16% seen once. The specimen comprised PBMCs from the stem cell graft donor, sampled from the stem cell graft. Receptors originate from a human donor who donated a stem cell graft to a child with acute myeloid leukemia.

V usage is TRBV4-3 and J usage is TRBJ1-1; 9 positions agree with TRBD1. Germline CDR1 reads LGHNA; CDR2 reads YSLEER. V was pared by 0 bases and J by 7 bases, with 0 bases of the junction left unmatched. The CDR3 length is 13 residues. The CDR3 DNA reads TGCGCCAGCAGCCAAGAGGGACAGGGTGAAGCTTTCTTT. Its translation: CASSQEGQGEAFF.

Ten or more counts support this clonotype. This CDR3 is CSADQEEAPNEQFF. The CDR3 DNA reads TGCAGTGCTGATCAGGAGGAAGCGCCCAATGAGCAGTTCTTC. The V and J genes are TRBV20-1 and TRBJ2-1; maybe TRBD2 (5 bases). Germline loops: CDR1 DFQATT, CDR2 SNEGSKA (reference sequence). This CDR3 has 14 amino acids. Trimming took 5 bases from V and 6 from J, leaving 17 bases between them.

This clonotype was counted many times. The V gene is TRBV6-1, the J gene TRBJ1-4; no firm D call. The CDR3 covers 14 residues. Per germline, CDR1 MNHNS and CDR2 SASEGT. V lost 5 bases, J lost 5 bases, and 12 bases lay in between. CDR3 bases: TGTGCCAGCAGTCGGTCCCGGAAGAATGAAAAACTGTTTTTT. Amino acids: CASSRSRKNEKLFF.

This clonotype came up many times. This chain's CDR3 is CASSKEGLSVSYNEQFF. CDR3 coding DNA: TGTGCCAGCAGTAAAGAGGGGTTATCCGTCTCCTACAATGAGCAGTTCTTC. The V call is TRBV2, the J call TRBJ2-1; D is tentatively TRBD1 or TRBD2 (5 bases each). From germline, CDR1 is SNHLY and CDR2 FYNNEI. The CDR3 contains 17 residues. The V end lost 5 bases, the J end lost 0 bases, and 17 bases lay between the germline ends.

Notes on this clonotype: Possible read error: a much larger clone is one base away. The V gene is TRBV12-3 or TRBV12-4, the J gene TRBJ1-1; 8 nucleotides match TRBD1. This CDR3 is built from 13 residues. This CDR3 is CTSMDRADTEAFF. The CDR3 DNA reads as TGTACCAGCATGGACAGGGCCGACACTGAAGCTTTCTTT.